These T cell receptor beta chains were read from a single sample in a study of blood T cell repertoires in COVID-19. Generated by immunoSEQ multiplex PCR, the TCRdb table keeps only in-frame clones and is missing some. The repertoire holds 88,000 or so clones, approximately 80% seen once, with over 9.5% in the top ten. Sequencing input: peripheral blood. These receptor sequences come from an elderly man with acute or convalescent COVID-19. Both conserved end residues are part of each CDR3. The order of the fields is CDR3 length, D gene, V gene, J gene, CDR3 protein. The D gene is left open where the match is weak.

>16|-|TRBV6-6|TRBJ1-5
CASSNAPWTGNQPQHF
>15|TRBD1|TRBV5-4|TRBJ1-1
CASSRKDRGNTEAFF
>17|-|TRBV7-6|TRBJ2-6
CASSLRDGGSGANVLTF
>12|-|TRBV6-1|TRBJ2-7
CASSEGRAEQYF
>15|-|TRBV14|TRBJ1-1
CASSQGGTLNTEAFF
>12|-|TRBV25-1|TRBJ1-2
CASREGNYGYTF
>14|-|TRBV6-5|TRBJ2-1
CASSLRHRGDEQFF
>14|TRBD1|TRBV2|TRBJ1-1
CASSGQGPGTEAFF
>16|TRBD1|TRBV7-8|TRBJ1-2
CASSLAGQGDGYGYTF
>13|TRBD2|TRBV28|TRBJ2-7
CASKGGGADEQYF
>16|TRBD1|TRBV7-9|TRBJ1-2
CASSLLRQGNDYGYTF
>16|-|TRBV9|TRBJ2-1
CASSTGGGAWLNEQFF
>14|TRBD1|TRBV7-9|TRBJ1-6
CASSNGQGDSPLHF
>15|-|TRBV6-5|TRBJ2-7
CASRPQGGGNYEQYF
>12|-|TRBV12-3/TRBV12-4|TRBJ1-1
CASSLQVGEAFF
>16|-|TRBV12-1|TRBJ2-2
CASSCPGLARTGELFF
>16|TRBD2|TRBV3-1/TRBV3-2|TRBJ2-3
CASSQSAGVSTDTQYF
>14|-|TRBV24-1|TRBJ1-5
CATSEPNSNQPQHF
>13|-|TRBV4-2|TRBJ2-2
CASSGRYTGELFF
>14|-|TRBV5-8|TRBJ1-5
CASSRRGPNQPQHF
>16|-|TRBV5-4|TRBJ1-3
CASSPNPTGTGNTIYF
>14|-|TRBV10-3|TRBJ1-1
CAISELGGGTEAFF
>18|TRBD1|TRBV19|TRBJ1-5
CASSIALRGTGVNQPQHF
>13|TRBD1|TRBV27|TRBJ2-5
CASSSGQLKTQYF
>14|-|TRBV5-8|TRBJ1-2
CASSPPTGNYGYTF
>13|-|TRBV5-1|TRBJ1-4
CASSFGTNEKLFF
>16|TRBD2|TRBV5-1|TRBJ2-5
CASSLGPGLARETQYF
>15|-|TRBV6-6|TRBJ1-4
CASRQRSATNEKLFF
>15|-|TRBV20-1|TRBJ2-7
CSASVPGSGSYEQYF
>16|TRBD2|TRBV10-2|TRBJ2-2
CASRAFGRGNTGELFF
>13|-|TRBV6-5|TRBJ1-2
CASSFKGNYGYTF
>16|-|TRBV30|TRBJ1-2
CAWSGVEGRANYGYTF
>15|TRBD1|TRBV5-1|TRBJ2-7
CASSHPGQGTYEQYF
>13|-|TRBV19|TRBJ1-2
CASSISRNYGYTF
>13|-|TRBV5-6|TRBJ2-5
CASSLTTQETQYF
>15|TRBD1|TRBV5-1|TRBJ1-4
CASSLLTGGGEKLFF
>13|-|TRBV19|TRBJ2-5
CASSIHPGETQYF
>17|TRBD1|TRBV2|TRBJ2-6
CASKGTASSSGANVLTF
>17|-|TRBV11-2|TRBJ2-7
CASSLDSFGESAGEQYF
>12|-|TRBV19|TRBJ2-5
CASSGSQETQYF
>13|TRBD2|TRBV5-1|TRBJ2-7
CASSLAFGGEQYF
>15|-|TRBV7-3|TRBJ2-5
CASSPSGTRQETQYF
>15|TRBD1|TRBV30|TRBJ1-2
CAWSELTGTGVGYTF
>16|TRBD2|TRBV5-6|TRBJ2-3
CASSPPTSFSTDTQYF
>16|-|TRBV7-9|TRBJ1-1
CASSLARGNMNTEAFF
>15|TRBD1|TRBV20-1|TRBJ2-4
CSASQQGLAKNIQYF
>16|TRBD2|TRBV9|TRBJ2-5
CASSLGTSGGQETQYF
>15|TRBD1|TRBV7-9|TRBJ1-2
CASSDTGGASFGYTF
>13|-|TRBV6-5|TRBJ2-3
CASSLDSTDTQYF
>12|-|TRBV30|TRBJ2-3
CAWRGVGGTQYF
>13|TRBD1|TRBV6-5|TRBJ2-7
CASSRQGVYEQYF
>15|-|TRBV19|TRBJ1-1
CASSTPHTGWNEAFF
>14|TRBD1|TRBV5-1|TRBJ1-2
CASSAVGTGYGYTF
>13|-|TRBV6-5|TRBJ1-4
CASSYGRGEKLFF
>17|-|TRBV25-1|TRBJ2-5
CASSEGASGSSQETQYF